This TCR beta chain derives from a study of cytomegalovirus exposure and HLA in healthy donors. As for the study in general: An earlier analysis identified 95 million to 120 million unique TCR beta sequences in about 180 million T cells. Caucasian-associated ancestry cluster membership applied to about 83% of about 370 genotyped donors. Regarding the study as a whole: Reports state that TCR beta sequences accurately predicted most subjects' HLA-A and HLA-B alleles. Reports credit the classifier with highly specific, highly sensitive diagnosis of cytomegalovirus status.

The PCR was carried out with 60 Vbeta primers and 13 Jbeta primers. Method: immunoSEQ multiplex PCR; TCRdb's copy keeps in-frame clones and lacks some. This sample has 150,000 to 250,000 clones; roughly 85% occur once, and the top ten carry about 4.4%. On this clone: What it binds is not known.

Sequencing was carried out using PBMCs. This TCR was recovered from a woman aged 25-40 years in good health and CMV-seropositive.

The CDR3 protein is CASSPIPRDRGSGYTF. The CDR3 bases are TGTGCCAGCAGCCCCATCCCCCGGGACAGGGGCTCTGGCTACACCTTC. The V and J genes are TRBV7-9 and TRBJ1-2; 10 nucleotides line up with TRBD1. After removal of 5 bases from V and 7 bases from J, the junction contained 13 bases not matched to a gene. Germline V gene sequence: CDR1 SEHNR, CDR2 FQNEAQ (reference sequence). The CDR3 is 16 amino acids.